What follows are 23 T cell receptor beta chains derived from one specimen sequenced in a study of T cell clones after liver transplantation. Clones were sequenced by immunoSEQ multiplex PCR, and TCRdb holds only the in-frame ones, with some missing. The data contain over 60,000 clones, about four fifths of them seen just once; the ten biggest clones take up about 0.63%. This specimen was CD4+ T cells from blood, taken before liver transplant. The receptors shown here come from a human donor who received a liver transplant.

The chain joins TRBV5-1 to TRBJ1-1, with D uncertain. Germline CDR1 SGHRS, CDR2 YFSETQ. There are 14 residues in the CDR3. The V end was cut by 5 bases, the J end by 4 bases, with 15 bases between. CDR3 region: CASREKQIFTEAFF. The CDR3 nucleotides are TGCGCCAGCAGGGAAAAACAGATTTTCACTGAAGCTTTCTTT.

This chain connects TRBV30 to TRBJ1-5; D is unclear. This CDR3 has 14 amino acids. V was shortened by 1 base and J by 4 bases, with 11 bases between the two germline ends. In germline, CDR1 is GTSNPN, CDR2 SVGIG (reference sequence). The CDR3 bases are TGTGCCTGGAGTGGTCCGGGTCAGAATCAGCCCCAGCATTTT. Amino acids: CAWSGPGQNQPQHF.

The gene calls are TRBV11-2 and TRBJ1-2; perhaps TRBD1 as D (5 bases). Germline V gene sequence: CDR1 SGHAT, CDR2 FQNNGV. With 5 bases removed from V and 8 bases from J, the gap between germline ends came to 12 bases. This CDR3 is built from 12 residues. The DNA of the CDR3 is TGTGCCAGCAGCCAAGGGGTTTACGGCTACACCTTC. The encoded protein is CASSQGVYGYTF. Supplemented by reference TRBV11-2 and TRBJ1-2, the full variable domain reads EAGVAQSPRYKIIEKRQSVAFWCNPISGHATLYWYQQILGQGPKLLIQFQNNGVVDDSQLPKDRFSAERLKGVDSTLKIQPAKLEDSAVYLCASSQGVYGYTFGSGTRLTVV.

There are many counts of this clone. The CDR3: CAWSGEFDTEAFF. The CDR3, as DNA: TGTGCCTGGAGTGGGGAATTTGACACTGAAGCTTTCTTT. The chain carries TRBV30 and TRBJ1-1; D gene unclear. The CDR3 runs to 13 residues. Trimming took off 1 base at V and 3 bases at J, with 9 bases between the two ends. Germline-derived CDR1 and CDR2 are GTSNPN and SVGIG (reference sequence).

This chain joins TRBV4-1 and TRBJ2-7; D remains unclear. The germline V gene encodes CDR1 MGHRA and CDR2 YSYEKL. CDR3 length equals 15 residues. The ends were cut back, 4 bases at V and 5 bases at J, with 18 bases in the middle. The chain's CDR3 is CASSPWAEIGNEQYF. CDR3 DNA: TGCGCCAGCAGCCCGTGGGCCGAAATAGGCAACGAGCAGTACTTC.

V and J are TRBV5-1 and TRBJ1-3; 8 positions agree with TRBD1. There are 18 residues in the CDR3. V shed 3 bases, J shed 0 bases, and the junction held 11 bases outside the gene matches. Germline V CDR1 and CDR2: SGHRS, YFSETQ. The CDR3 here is CASSSAPFGQGSGNTIYF. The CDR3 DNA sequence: TGCGCCAGCAGCTCAGCCCCATTCGGACAGGGCTCTGGAAACACCATATATTTT.

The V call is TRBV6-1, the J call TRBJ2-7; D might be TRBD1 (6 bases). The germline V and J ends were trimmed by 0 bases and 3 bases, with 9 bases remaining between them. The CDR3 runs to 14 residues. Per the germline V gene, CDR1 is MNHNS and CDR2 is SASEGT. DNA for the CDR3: TGTGCCAGCAGTGAAGCAGCAGGGGACTACGAGCAGTACTTC. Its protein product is CASSEAAGDYEQYF.

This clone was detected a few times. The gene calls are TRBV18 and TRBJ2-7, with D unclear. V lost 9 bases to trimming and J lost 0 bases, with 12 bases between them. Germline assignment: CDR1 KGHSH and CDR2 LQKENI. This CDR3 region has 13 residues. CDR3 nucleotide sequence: TGTGCCAGTAGGGCGGTGAGCTCCTACGAGCAGTACTTC. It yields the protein CASRAVSSYEQYF. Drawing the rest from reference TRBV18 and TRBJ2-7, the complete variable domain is NAGVMQNPRHLVRRRGQEARLRCSPMKGHSHVYWYRQLPEEGLKFMVYLQKENIIDESGMPKERFSAEFPKEGPSILRIQQVVRGDSAAYFCASRAVSSYEQYFGPGTRLTVT.

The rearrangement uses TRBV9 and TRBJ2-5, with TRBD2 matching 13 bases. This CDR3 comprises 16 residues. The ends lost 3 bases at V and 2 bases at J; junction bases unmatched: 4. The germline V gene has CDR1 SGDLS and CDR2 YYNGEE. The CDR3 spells CASSAGTSGDQETQYF. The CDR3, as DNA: TGTGCCAGCAGCGCAGGGACTAGCGGGGATCAAGAGACCCAGTACTTC.

The CDR3 sequence: CATSSSDRGGAFF. In DNA form, the CDR3 reads TGTGCCACCAGCAGTTCAGACAGGGGAGGAGCTTTCTTT. The chain is built from TRBV15 and TRBJ1-1; TRBD1 matches 8 bases. V was pared by 3 bases and J by 10 bases, with 7 bases of the junction left unmatched. The CDR3 consists of 13 residues. Germline CDR1 LNHNV, CDR2 YYDKDF (reference sequence).

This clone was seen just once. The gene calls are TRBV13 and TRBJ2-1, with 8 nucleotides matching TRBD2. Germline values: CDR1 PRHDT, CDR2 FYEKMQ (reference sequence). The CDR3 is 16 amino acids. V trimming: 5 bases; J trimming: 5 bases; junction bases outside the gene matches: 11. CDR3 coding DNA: TGTGCCAGCAGCCCCGGGGTAGCGGGACCTAACAATGAGCAGTTCTTC. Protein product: CASSPGVAGPNNEQFF.

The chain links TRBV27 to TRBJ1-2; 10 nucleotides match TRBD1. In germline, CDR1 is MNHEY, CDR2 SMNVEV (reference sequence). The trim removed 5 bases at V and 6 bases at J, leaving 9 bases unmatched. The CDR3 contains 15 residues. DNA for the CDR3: TGTGCCAGCAGTCGATCTGACAGGGGGCGGCATGGCTACACCTTC. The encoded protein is CASSRSDRGRHGYTF.

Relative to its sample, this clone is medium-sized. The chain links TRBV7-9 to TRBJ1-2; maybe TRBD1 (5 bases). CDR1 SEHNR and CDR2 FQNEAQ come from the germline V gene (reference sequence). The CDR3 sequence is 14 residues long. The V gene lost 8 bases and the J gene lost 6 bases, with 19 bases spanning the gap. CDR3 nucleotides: TGTGCCAGCGGGATTATGGGCAGGGTCCATGGCTACACCTTC. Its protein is CASGIMGRVHGYTF.

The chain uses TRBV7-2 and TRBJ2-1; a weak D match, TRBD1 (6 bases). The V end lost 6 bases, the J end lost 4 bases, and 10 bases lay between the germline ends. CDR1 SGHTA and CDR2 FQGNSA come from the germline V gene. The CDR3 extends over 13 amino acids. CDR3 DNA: TGTGCCAGCAGTCAACAGGGTTACAATGAGCAGTTCTTC. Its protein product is CASSQQGYNEQFF.

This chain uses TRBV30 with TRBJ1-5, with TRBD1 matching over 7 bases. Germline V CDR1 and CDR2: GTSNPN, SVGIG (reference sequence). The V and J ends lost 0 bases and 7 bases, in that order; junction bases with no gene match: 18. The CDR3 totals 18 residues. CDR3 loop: CAWSVKSAARTGEQPQHF. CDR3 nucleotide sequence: TGTGCCTGGAGTGTAAAGTCGGCGGCAAGAACAGGGGAACAGCCCCAGCATTTT.

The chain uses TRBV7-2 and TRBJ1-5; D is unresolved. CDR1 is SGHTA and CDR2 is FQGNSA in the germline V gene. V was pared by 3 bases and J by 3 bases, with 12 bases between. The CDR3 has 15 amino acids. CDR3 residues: CASSFQRASNQPQHF. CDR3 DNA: TGTGCCAGCAGCTTCCAAAGGGCCTCCAATCAGCCCCAGCATTTT.

The chain's CDR3 is CASSGGQGRGFSEAFF. The CDR3 DNA is TGTGCCAGCTCAGGGGGACAGGGGAGAGGTTTCTCTGAAGCTTTCTTT. The gene calls are TRBV18 and TRBJ1-1; 10 nucleotides match TRBD1. Germline V lookup: CDR1 KGHSH, CDR2 LQKENI. The CDR3 sequence is 16 residues long. Losses at the gene ends were 5 bases for V and 6 bases for J; bases not matched to a gene: 12. The full variable domain, its missing parts supplied by reference TRBV18 and TRBJ1-1, is NAGVMQNPRHLVRRRGQEARLRCSPMKGHSHVYWYRQLPEEGLKFMVYLQKENIIDESGMPKERFSAEFPKEGPSILRIQQVVRGDSAAYFCASSGGQGRGFSEAFFGQGTRLTVV.

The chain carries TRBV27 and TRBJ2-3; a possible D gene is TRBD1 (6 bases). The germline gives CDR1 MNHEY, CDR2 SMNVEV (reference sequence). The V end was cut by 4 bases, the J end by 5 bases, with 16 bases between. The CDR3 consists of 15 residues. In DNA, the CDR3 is TGTGCCAGCAGTTCCCGGGACATAGGAAGAGATACGCAGTATTTT. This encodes CASSSRDIGRDTQYF.

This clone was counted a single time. As DNA, the CDR3 is TGTGCCAGCATCCGGACACCATCTTCCTACGAGCAGTACTTC. It codes for CASIRTPSSYEQYF. The V and J genes are TRBV6-7 and TRBJ2-7, with a tentative D call TRBD1 (5 bases). TRBV6-7 is an open reading frame, and its role is uncertain. This CDR3 spans 14 amino acids. V lost 7 bases, J lost 1 base, and 14 bases lay in between.

The CDR3 protein is CASSQVSRGNTEAFF. CDR3 DNA: TGTGCCAGCAGCCAAGTGTCGAGGGGGAACACTGAAGCTTTCTTT. The chain carries TRBV4-2 and TRBJ1-1, with D tentatively TRBD1 (5 bases). The CDR3 has 15 amino acids. CDR1 and CDR2 from the germline V gene are LGHNA and YNFKEQ. The V end was cut by 1 base, the J end by 1 base, with 10 bases between.

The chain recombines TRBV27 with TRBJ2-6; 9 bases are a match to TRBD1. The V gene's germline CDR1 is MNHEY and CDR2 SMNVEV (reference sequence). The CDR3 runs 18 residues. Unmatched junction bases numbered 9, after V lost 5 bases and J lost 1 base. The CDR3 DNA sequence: TGTGCCAGCAGTCGCCGGGACAGGGAATCATCTGGGGCCAACGTCCTGACTTTC. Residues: CASSRRDRESSGANVLTF.

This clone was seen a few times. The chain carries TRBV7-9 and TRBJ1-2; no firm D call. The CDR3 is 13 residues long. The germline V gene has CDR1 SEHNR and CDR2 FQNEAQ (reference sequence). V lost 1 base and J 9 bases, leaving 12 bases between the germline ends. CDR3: CASSLVGRQSYTF. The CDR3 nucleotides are TGTGCCAGCAGCTTAGTCGGGAGACAAAGCTACACCTTC.

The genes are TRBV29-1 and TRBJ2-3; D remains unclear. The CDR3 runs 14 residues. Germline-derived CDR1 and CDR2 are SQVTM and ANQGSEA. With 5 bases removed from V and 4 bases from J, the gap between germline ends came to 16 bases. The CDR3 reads CSVTRTLGADTQYF. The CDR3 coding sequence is TGCAGCGTTACAAGGACGCTAGGAGCAGATACGCAGTATTTT.